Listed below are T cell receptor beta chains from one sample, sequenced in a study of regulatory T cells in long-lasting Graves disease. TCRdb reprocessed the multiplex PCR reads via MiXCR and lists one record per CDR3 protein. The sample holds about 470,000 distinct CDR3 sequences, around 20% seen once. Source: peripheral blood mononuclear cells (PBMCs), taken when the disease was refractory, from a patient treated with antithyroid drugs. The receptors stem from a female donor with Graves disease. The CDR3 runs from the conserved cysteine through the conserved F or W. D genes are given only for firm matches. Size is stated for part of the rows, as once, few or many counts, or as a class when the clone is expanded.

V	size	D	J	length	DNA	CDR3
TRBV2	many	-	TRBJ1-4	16	TGTGCCAGCAGGGAAAATCTGGGGCTACCTAATGAAAAACTGTTTTTT	CASRENLGLPNEKLFF
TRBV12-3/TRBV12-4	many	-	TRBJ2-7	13	TGTGCCAGCAGCCCAACCGGGACCTACGAGCAGTACTTC	CASSPTGTYEQYF
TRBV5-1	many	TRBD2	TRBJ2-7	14	TGTGCCAGCAGTCGGACTAGCGGGAGAGTAGAGCAGTACTTC	CASSRTSGRVEQYF
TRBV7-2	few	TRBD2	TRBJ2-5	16	TGTGCCAGCAGCCCGCCGGGACTAGTGGGGCAAGAGACCCAGTACTTC	CASSPPGLVGQETQYF
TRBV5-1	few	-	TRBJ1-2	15	TGCGCCAGCAGCTTGGAGTCTCACCCGATCTATGGCTACACCTTC	CASSLESHPIYGYTF
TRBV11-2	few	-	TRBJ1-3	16	TGTGCCAGCAGCTTAGATTTCGGAGCCACTGGAAACACCATATATTTT	CASSLDFGATGNTIYF
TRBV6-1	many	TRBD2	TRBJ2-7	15	TGTGCCAGCAGGAGGACTAGCGGGAGGGCCTACGAGCAGTACTTC	CASRRTSGRAYEQYF
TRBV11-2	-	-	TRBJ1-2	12	TGTGCCAGCAGCTTCGAGGGGGTAGGCTACACCTTC	CASSFEGVGYTF
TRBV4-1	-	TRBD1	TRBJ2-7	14	TGCGCCAGCAGCCAAGGGTCAGGGGGATACGAGCAGTACTTC	CASSQGSGGYEQYF
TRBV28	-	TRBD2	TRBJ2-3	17	TGTGCCAGCAGAACCCTAGGACTAGCGGGGGTCACAGATACGCAGTATTTT	CASRTLGLAGVTDTQYF
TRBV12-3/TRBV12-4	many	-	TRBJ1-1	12	TGTGCCAGCAGTCCGCATGGGGGTTCAGCTTTCTTT	CASSPHGGSAFF
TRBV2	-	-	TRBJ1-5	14	TGTGCCAGCAGTGTGGAAAGGGACGGCCAGCCCCAGCATTTT	CASSVERDGQPQHF
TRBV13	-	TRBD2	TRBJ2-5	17	TGTGCCAGCAGCCGTCAGACTAGCGGGAGTTTTGAAGAGACCCAGTACTTC	CASSRQTSGSFEETQYF
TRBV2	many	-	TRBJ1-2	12	TGTGCCAGCAAGGGGCTGAACTATGGCTACACCTTC	CASKGLNYGYTF
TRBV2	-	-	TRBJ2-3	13	TGTGCCAGGCACCCTGAATCCGCAGATACGCAGTATTTT	CARHPESADTQYF
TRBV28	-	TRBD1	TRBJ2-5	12	TGTGCCACCGGACAGGGACAAGAGACCCAGTACTTC	CATGQGQETQYF
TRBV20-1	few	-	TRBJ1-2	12	TGCAGTGCGGATCCCAGGGGCTATGGCTACACCTTC	CSADPRGYGYTF
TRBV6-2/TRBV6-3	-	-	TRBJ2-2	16	TGTGCCAGCACCCGGGAACGGGACTTGAACACCGGGGAGCTGTTTTTT	CASTRERDLNTGELFF
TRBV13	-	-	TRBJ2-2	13	TGTGCCAGCAGCTCTCAGAACACCGGGGAGCTGTTTTTT	CASSSQNTGELFF